This entry concerns a single TCR beta chain. In the source study's methods: Reference gene primer amplification gave nucleated cell count estimates. The data were produced by immunoSEQ multiplex PCR, yet TCRdb's version contains in-frame clones alone and is incomplete. V, J and clone size derive from that table, while D and trimming were established from the DNA sequence. This repertoire shows approximately 61,000 clones, around 87% found once; its top ten account for around 15%. This record belongs to a study of blood T cell repertoires in COVID-19. Study-level background: The United States, Italy and Spain supplied acute and convalescent COVID-19 samples.

The length of the CDR3 is 16 residues. CDR1 and CDR2 from the germline V gene are SEHNR and FQNEAQ (reference sequence). Deletions cut 5 bases from V and 0 bases from J, with 11 bases between. The origin of this receptor is a human donor in a cohort sampled during active COVID-19. Sequenced sample: peripheral blood. The chain carries TRBV7-9 and TRBJ1-6; D perhaps matches TRBD1 (6 bases). The CDR3 DNA reads TGTGCCAGCAGCCCGCAGGGGAGCTCCTATAATTCACCCCTCCACTTT. Amino acids: CASSPQGSSYNSPLHF.